The 32 T cell receptor beta chains in this list originate from one sample, sequenced in a study of shared clonotypes between healthy human individuals. Here immunoSEQ multiplex PCR was the method, and the copy in TCRdb shows in-frame clones only, minus some. There are around 1.9 million clones in the sample; under 95% occur only once, and roughly 1.7% lies in the top ten. Naive-designated CD8 cells lacked CD45RO, were positively enriched for CCR7, and omitted terminally differentiated effector memory CD45RA+ cells. Source material: naive CD8+ T cells from PBMCs. Receptors were obtained from a man aged 18 to 30 in good health. Some clones in this sample may be carry-over from other donors' samples.

This chain links TRBV28 with TRBJ2-7, with 7 bases fitting TRBD2. The CDR3 is made up of 15 amino acids. Germline assignment: CDR1 MDHEN and CDR2 SYDVKM. Unmatched junction bases numbered 8, after V lost 5 bases and J lost 1 base. As DNA, the CDR3 is TGTGCCAGCAGTGGGTTACTAGCGCCTTCCTACGAGCAGTACTTC. It is translated as CASSGLLAPSYEQYF.

This clone was detected only a few times. The gene calls are TRBV6-4 and TRBJ2-1; D remains unclear. V was pared by 5 bases and J by 4 bases, with 12 bases between. The CDR3 spans 14 residues. Germline V gene data show CDR1 as MRHNA and CDR2 as SNTAGT. Written as DNA, the CDR3 is TGTGCCAGCAGTAGAAGGAGTGGATACAATGAGCAGTTCTTC. This sequence encodes CASSRRSGYNEQFF.

The chain uses TRBV29-1 and TRBJ2-5; no clear D gene. Germline CDR1 SQVTM, CDR2 ANQGSEA. The CDR3 runs to 14 residues. Trimming removed 4 bases from V and 1 base from J, with 13 bases in between. CDR3 coding DNA: TGCAGCGTTGCGTCCGGGCCGACCCAAGAGACCCAGTACTTC. It is translated as CSVASGPTQETQYF.

The rearrangement uses TRBV9 and TRBJ2-3; 10 bases line up with TRBD2. The junction had 6 bases not matched to a gene; V was cut back by 2 bases and J by 6 bases. This CDR3 is built from 15 residues. Germline V gene data show CDR1 as SGDLS and CDR2 as YYNGEE. The chain's CDR3 is CASSVLAGARDTQYF. The CDR3 DNA reads TGTGCCAGCAGCGTTCTAGCGGGAGCACGCGATACGCAGTATTTT.

With respect to this clone: At one end, the junction sequence differs from germline, possibly due to a read error. The J gene is TRBJ1-2, the V gene TRBV4-1; weak D call: TRBD1 (6 bases). Per germline, CDR1 MGHRA and CDR2 YSYEKL. This CDR3 is 13 amino acids long. The CDR3 here is CASSQDFRDKLNF. The CDR3 DNA reads as TGCGCCAGCAGCCAAGACTTCCGGGACAAACTAAACTTC.

The chain joins TRBV6-5 to TRBJ1-1, with D possibly being TRBD1 (5 bases). The germline V and J ends were trimmed by 5 bases and 1 base, with 14 bases remaining between them. CDR3 length equals 15 residues. Germline CDR1 and CDR2: MNHEY and SVGAGI. The CDR3 bases are TGTGCCAGCAGTACCGCGGGCGGGGGGAACACTGAAGCTTTCTTT. It codes for CASSTAGGGNTEAFF.

The J gene is TRBJ2-1, the V gene TRBV7-9; 7 bases are a match to TRBD1. The CDR3 has 13 amino acids. Germline CDR1 and CDR2: SEHNR and FQNEAQ (reference sequence). V dropped 5 bases and J dropped 7; count of bases not matched to a gene: 5. The CDR3 sequence is CASSLGTANEQFF. The CDR3 coding sequence is TGTGCCAGCAGCCTCGGGACAGCTAATGAGCAGTTCTTC.

This chain links TRBV6-5 with TRBJ2-3; D gene unclear. The CDR3 has 14 residues. V lost 2 bases and J 2 bases, leaving 8 bases between the germline ends. Germline values: CDR1 MNHEY, CDR2 SVGAGI. The CDR3 loop reads CASSYGIITDTQYF. CDR3 DNA sequence: TGTGCCAGCAGTTACGGCATCATCACAGATACGCAGTATTTT.

The rearrangement uses TRBV7-9 and TRBJ2-1; no definite D call. CDR1 and CDR2 (germline): SEHNR, FQNEAQ (reference sequence). CDR3 length equals 15 residues. V was clipped by 3 bases and J by 6 bases, with 15 bases between them. CDR3 sequence: CASSFRHPSSNEQFF. In DNA, the CDR3 is TGTGCCAGCAGCTTTCGGCACCCGTCCAGCAATGAGCAGTTCTTC.

This chain uses TRBV21-1 with TRBJ2-7; TRBD2, as called in the table, went unchecked against the DNA. TRBV21-1 is a pseudogene locus. The CDR3 runs 16 residues. CDR3 amino acids: CASSKKGRARDYEQYF. CDR3 nucleotide sequence: TGTGCCAGCAGCAAGAAGGGGAGGGCCCGGGACTACGAGCAGTACTTC.

The chain has TRBV9 and TRBJ2-1, with 8 bases aligning to TRBD1. CDR1 is SGDLS and CDR2 is YYNGEE in the germline V gene. CDR3 size: 16 residues. Trimming at V came to 3 bases and at J to 0 bases, leaving 5 bases not matched to a gene. The CDR3 region is CASSEGQGGSYNEQFF. The CDR3 DNA sequence: TGTGCCAGCAGCGAAGGACAGGGCGGCTCCTACAATGAGCAGTTCTTC.

The rearrangement uses TRBV11-2 and TRBJ2-7, with D possibly called TRBD1 or TRBD2 (5 bases each). The CDR3 spans 15 residues. In germline, CDR1 is SGHAT, CDR2 FQNNGV. The ends were cut back, 5 bases at V and 12 bases at J, with 26 bases in the middle. CDR3 DNA sequence: TGTGCCAGCAGCCCCCCGGGGATGTTGACGGACAAGGGGTACTTC. It is translated as CASSPPGMLTDKGYF. The complete variable domain, with remaining parts taken from reference TRBV11-2 and TRBJ2-7, reads EAGVAQSPRYKIIEKRQSVAFWCNPISGHATLYWYQQILGQGPKLLIQFQNNGVVDDSQLPKDRFSAERLKGVDSTLKIQPAKLEDSAVYLCASSPPGMLTDKGYFGPGTRLTVT.

The chain is built from TRBV6-6 and TRBJ2-3, with 10 bases matching TRBD2. Trimming at V came to 5 bases and at J to 0 bases, leaving 2 bases not matched to a gene. The CDR3 loop spans 15 amino acids. In germline, CDR1 is MNHNY, CDR2 SVGAGI (reference sequence). The CDR3 region is CASSPTSGSTDTQYF. For the CDR3, the DNA is TGTGCCAGCAGTCCGACTAGCGGGAGCACAGATACGCAGTATTTT.

Regarding this clone: The same CDR3 arises from other DNA sequences in this sample as well. The chain joins TRBV28 to TRBJ2-7, with D maybe TRBD2 (5 bases). The CDR3 totals 12 residues. Trimming pared 7 bases from V and 1 base from J, leaving 8 bases between. Germline assignment: CDR1 MDHEN and CDR2 SYDVKM. The CDR3 nucleotides read TGTGCCAGCAATCCGGGATCCTACGAGCAGTACTTC. Translation gives CASNPGSYEQYF.

The V gene is TRBV14, the J gene TRBJ1-4; D ambiguous. Trimming took 4 bases from V and 8 from J, leaving 14 bases between them. The CDR3 is 14 amino acids. The germline V gene has CDR1 SGHDN and CDR2 FVKESK. The CDR3 spells CASSPRRPPEKLFF. The CDR3 bases are TGTGCCAGCAGCCCCAGGAGACCGCCGGAAAAACTGTTTTTT.

The CDR3 here is CASIRGWAAPFYEQYF. The CDR3 coding sequence is TGCGCCAGCATTAGAGGGTGGGCGGCCCCATTCTACGAGCAGTACTTC. V gene TRBV10-1 combines with J gene TRBJ2-7; possible D gene TRBD2, 5 bases. Trimming shortened V by 7 bases and J by 3 bases, and 22 bases separated the two germline ends. Looked up from germline, CDR1 is WNHNN and CDR2 is SYGVQD (reference sequence). The CDR3 extends over 16 amino acids.

On this clone: Mismatch with germline at one junction end may stem from a read error. V gene TRBV6-1 combines with J gene TRBJ2-7; D is possibly TRBD1 (6 bases). The germline V gene has CDR1 MNHNS and CDR2 SASEGT. The CDR3 loop spans 13 amino acids. Here the CDR3 DNA reads TGTACCAGCACCGTTACAGGGTTGGGCGAGCAGTACTTC. Translated: CTSTVTGLGEQYF.

The chain carries TRBV5-5 and TRBJ2-2; the D is unclear. There are 14 residues in the CDR3. CDR1 SGHKS and CDR2 YYEKEE come from the germline V gene (reference sequence). Trimming shortened V by 2 bases and J by 5 bases, and 10 bases separated the two germline ends. The CDR3 sequence: CASSFSHPTGELFF. The CDR3 bases are TGTGCCAGCAGCTTCTCTCACCCGACCGGGGAGCTGTTTTTT.

V gene TRBV28 combines with J gene TRBJ1-2; TRBD1 agrees at 7 bases. Per the germline V gene, CDR1 is MDHEN and CDR2 is SYDVKM. This CDR3 contains 16 residues. V lost 5 bases and J lost 0; bases outside the gene matches: 9. As DNA, the CDR3 is TGTGCCAGCAGTAAGTCGACAGGGTCCACTAACTATGGCTACACCTTC. It encodes CASSKSTGSTNYGYTF.

The chain has TRBV9 and TRBJ2-7; D tentatively reads TRBD1 or TRBD2 (7 bases each). V lost 4 bases to trimming and J lost 6 bases, with 20 bases between them. Germline loops: CDR1 SGDLS, CDR2 YYNGEE. The CDR3 runs to 15 residues. In DNA, the CDR3 is TGTGCCAGCAGCTTTTCAGGGGGGGCGCATGTCGAGCAGTACTTC. Amino acid sequence: CASSFSGGAHVEQYF.

The chain links TRBV19 to TRBJ2-7; a weak D match, TRBD2 (5 bases). The CDR3 is 15 amino acids. Trimming shortened V by 5 bases and J by 0 bases, and 14 bases separated the two germline ends. Germline V gene sequence: CDR1 LNHDA, CDR2 SQIVND (reference sequence). CDR3 protein: CASSEGLAVSYEQYF. The CDR3 region has the DNA TGTGCCAGTAGTGAGGGCCTGGCAGTCTCCTACGAGCAGTACTTC.

In regard to this clone: This sample includes further DNA sequences coding for the same CDR3. The J gene is TRBJ2-7, the V gene TRBV9, with D perhaps TRBD1 (5 bases). Germline-derived CDR1 and CDR2 are SGDLS and YYNGEE. The CDR3 loop spans 14 amino acids. V was pared by 0 bases and J by 2 bases, with 9 bases between. The CDR3 loop reads CASSVGQGAYEQYF. CDR3 nucleotide sequence: TGTGCCAGCAGCGTAGGGCAGGGCGCCTACGAGCAGTACTTC.

This rearrangement joins TRBV7-9 to TRBJ2-3, with 7 bases aligning to TRBD1. The CDR3 contains 16 residues. Germline-derived CDR1 and CDR2 are SEHNR and FQNEAQ (reference sequence). Trimming took 4 bases from V and 0 from J; bases not matched to a gene: 7. This CDR3 reads CASSSTTGASTDTQYF. CDR3 sequence (DNA): TGTGCCAGCAGCTCCACCACAGGGGCCAGCACAGATACGCAGTATTTT.

This clone was detected once. V usage is TRBV6-5 and J usage is TRBJ2-7, with TRBD1 as a possible D gene (6 bases). The CDR3 is made up of 14 amino acids. V was pared by 2 bases and J by 4 bases, with 12 bases between. Germline-derived CDR1 and CDR2 are MNHEY and SVGAGI. CDR3 bases: TGTGCCAGCAGTTACGGGCAGGGGATGTACGAGCAGTACTTC. Its protein is CASSYGQGMYEQYF.

This clone was seen once. The V and J genes are TRBV7-6 and TRBJ2-3; D is ambiguous. The CDR3 is made up of 13 amino acids. Trimming removed 3 bases from V and 5 bases from J, with 9 bases in between. Germline values: CDR1 SGHVS, CDR2 FNYEAQ. The DNA for the CDR3 is TGTGCCAGCAGCTTTTATTCTGTAGATACGCAGTATTTT. Protein: CASSFYSVDTQYF.

The rearrangement joins TRBV14 to TRBJ2-7; D unresolved. The ends were cut back, 8 bases at V and 0 bases at J, with 11 bases in the middle. From germline, CDR1 is SGHDN and CDR2 FVKESK. This CDR3 region has 13 residues. The CDR3 reads CASSGSNSYEQYF. CDR3 bases: TGTGCCAGCTCCGGGTCCAACTCCTACGAGCAGTACTTC.

The rearrangement joins TRBV2 to TRBJ2-7; D might be TRBD1 (5 bases). The CDR3 has 13 amino acids. CDR1 is SNHLY and CDR2 is FYNNEI in the germline V gene. Trimming pared 7 bases from V and 7 bases from J, leaving 17 bases between. CDR3 in amino acids: CASTKIGVWEQYF. CDR3 nucleotide sequence: TGTGCCAGCACCAAAATAGGGGTGTGGGAGCAGTACTTC.

The gene calls are TRBV7-6 and TRBJ2-7, with 8 nucleotides matching TRBD2. The CDR3 loop spans 12 amino acids. Germline trimming cut 5 bases from V and 6 bases from J; bases unmatched to any gene: 3. Germline V gives CDR1 SGHVS, CDR2 FNYEAQ. The CDR3 bases are TGTGCCAGCAGCATCGGGGGGGGCGAGCAGTACTTC. Its translation: CASSIGGGEQYF.

V gene TRBV27 combines with J gene TRBJ1-2; perhaps TRBD1 as D (6 bases). V lost 5 bases and J lost 7, with 11 bases in between. Germline lookup yields CDR1 MNHEY and CDR2 SMNVEV (reference sequence). The CDR3 is 12 amino acids. CDR3 in DNA: TGTGCCAGCAGTACCCGAGGGGGTGGCTACACCTTC. It is translated as CASSTRGGGYTF.

The chain combines TRBV7-9 with TRBJ1-1; the D gene is possibly TRBD1 (5 bases). The germline V and J ends were trimmed by 5 bases and 6 bases, with 19 bases remaining between them. CDR1 is SEHNR, CDR2 FQNEAQ, per germline (reference sequence). This CDR3 has 15 amino acids. This CDR3 is CASSGLPLGRAEAFF. CDR3 bases: TGTGCCAGCAGCGGCCTTCCCCTGGGGCGGGCTGAAGCTTTCTTT.

The chain carries TRBV7-6 and TRBJ2-7; TRBD2 aligns across 8 bases. Germline V CDR1 and CDR2: SGHVS, FNYEAQ. J gave up 2 bases and V 5 bases, and 8 bases lay outside the gene matches. This CDR3 comprises 15 residues. The CDR3 region has the DNA TGTGCCAGCAGCCAACTAGCGGCCCCGACCTACGAGCAGTACTTC. This sequence encodes CASSQLAAPTYEQYF.

V is TRBV9 and J is TRBJ2-7; possibly TRBD2 for D (6 bases). This CDR3 has 15 residues. The germline V and J ends were trimmed by 3 bases and 0 bases, with 13 bases remaining between them. In germline, CDR1 is SGDLS, CDR2 YYNGEE. The CDR3 protein is CASSAGDLSSYEQYF. CDR3 DNA sequence: TGTGCCAGCAGCGCCGGGGACTTGAGCTCCTACGAGCAGTACTTC.